This T cell receptor beta chain stems from a study of blood T cell repertoires in COVID-19. From germline, CDR1 is GTSNPN and CDR2 SVGIG (reference sequence). The CDR3 spans 13 residues. The V gene lost 1 base and the J gene lost 2 bases, with 8 bases spanning the gap. Here immunoSEQ multiplex PCR was the method, and the copy in TCRdb shows in-frame clones only, minus some. Here the sample spans around 210,000 clones, around 84% being singletons. This clonotype was obtained from a human donor in a cohort sampled during active COVID-19. Sequenced sample: peripheral blood. The chain recombines TRBV30 with TRBJ2-5; D call uncertain. CDR3: CAWSAGSQETQYF. The CDR3 DNA reads as TGTGCCTGGAGTGCCGGGTCGCAAGAGACCCAGTACTTC. Drawing the rest from reference TRBV30 and TRBJ2-5, the complete variable domain is SQTIHQWPATLVQPVGSPLSLECTVEGTSNPNLYWYRQAAGRGLQLLFYSVGIGQISSEVPQNLSASRPQDRQFILSSKKLLLSDSGFYLCAWSAGSQETQYFGPGTRLLVL.